What follows are 4 T cell receptor beta chains derived from one specimen sequenced in a study of CD8 T cell repertoires and HIV-1 epitope variants (dated by TCRdb to 2020 to 2022). Library construction relied on the immunoSEQ multiplex PCR assay. The source is immuneACCESS, and TCRdb retained only in-frame sequences with V and J called. Part of the clones is not carried over; for the studies checked, unresolved V genes explain less than half of this, and the remainder is unexplained. In this sample the table shows about 90,000 clones, roughly four fifths of which occur a single time. The top ten hold roughly 25% of the sample. Material: uncultured baseline CD8+ T cells from peripheral blood mononuclear cells (PBMCs). Receptor source: a male donor with HIV.

In its sample, this clone was seen a few times. The rearrangement joins TRBV28 to TRBJ2-5, with TRBD2 matching over 7 bases. The CDR3 contains 14 residues. J lost 3 bases, V lost 4 bases, and 5 bases had no gene match. Germline-derived CDR1 and CDR2 are MDHEN and SYDVKM. The CDR3 bases are TGTGCCAGCAGTTCCCCTAGCGGAAAAGAGACCCAGTACTTC. Amino acids: CASSSPSGKETQYF.

This chain joins TRBV30 and TRBJ2-5; 7 bases are a match to TRBD2. The CDR3 loop spans 12 amino acids. V shed 5 bases and J 5 bases; nucleotides not matched to a gene: 5. Germline V lookup: CDR1 GTSNPN, CDR2 SVGIG (reference sequence). In nucleotides, the CDR3 is TGTGCCTGGGGGAGGGGTCAGGAGACCCAGTACTTC. Translation: CAWGRGQETQYF.

This clone appeared a single time. J is TRBJ2-3 and V is TRBV7-8; 7 nucleotides line up with TRBD2. Trimming removed 5 bases from V and 3 bases from J; junction bases left unmatched: 14. This CDR3 contains 17 residues. Germline V gives CDR1 SGHVS, CDR2 FQNEAQ. The CDR3 DNA reads as TGTGCCAGCAGCCTAGGTCTGGCTAGCGGTACTACAGATACGCAGTATTTT. Its protein is CASSLGLASGTTDTQYF.

This rearrangement joins TRBV7-3 to TRBJ2-3; 9 bases line up with TRBD2. Germline lookup yields CDR1 SGHTA and CDR2 FQGTGA. J lost 8 bases, V lost 8 bases, and 14 bases had no gene match. This CDR3 contains 15 residues. Written as DNA, the CDR3 is TGTGCCAGCTCGGGGTCTAGCGGGGACGGAGTTACGCAGTATTTT. Translation gives CASSGSSGDGVTQYF.